This TCR beta chain derives from a study of cytotoxic CD8 clonotypes in ibrutinib-treated CLL. About the research overall: Mean yields were almost 260,000 productive templates and 90,000 or so productive rearrangements per sample. Broader study findings: Clonality was higher at baseline than in age-matched healthy donors and tracked circulating CD8+ T-cell counts. Clonality showed a rise at ibrutinib response that reversed toward baseline at progression. The public clonotypes identified were infrequent and showed contraction or stability on treatment.

A remark on this clone: The antigen is not known.

The table came from immunoSEQ multiplex PCR; TCRdb's copy has only in-frame clones and leaves some out. The table records about 270,000 clones, roughly 76% of them present only once. This CDR3 is built from 15 residues. Germline assignment: CDR1 SGHVS and CDR2 FNYEAQ. Between the trimmed V and J ends, which lost 5 bases and 1 base, there was a span of 14 bases. V usage is TRBV7-6 and J usage is TRBJ2-5, with TRBD2 as a possible D gene (5 bases). The sample was PBMCs, taken at disease progression, from a patient treated with ibrutinib. This TCR derives from a human donor with chronic lymphocytic leukemia. DNA of the CDR3: TGTGCCAGCAGCCTTACTTTGGGAGCCCAAGAGACCCAGTACTTC. This encodes CASSLTLGAQETQYF.